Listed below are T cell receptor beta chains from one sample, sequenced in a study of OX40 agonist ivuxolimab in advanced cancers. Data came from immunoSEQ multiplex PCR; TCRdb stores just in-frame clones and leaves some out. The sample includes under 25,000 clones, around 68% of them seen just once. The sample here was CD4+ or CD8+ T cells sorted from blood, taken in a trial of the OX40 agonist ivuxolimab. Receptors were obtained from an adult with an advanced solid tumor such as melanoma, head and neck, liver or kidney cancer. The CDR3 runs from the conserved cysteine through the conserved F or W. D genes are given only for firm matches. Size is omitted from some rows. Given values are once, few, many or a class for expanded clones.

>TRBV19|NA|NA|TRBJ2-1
CASSTLVANEQFF
TGTGCCAGTAGTACCCTGGTGGCCAATGAGCAGTTCTTC
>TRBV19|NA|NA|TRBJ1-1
CASSIAGDGDTEAFF
TGTGCCAGTAGTATAGCAGGCGACGGGGACACTGAAGCTTTCTTT
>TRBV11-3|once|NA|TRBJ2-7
CASSLPGNEQYF
TGTGCCAGCAGCTTACCGGGTAACGAGCAGTACTTC
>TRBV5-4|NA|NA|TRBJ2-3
CASSLGPPRSQVADTQYF
TGTGCCAGCAGCTTGGGTCCGCCGAGATCCCAGGTAGCAGATACGCAGTATTTT
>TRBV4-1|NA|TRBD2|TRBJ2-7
CASSQALGGVPYEQYF
TGCGCCAGCAGCCAAGCTTTGGGAGGGGTACCCTACGAGCAGTACTTC
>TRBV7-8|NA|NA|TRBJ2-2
CASSLAMAGGTGELFF
TGTGCCAGCAGCTTAGCAATGGCGGGTGGCACCGGGGAGCTGTTTTTT
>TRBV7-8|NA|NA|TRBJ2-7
CASSLGPNYEQYF
TGTGCCAGCAGCTTGGGGCCGAACTACGAGCAGTACTTC
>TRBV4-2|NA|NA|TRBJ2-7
CASSQDLGSYEQYF
TGTGCCAGCAGCCAAGATCTGGGGAGCTACGAGCAGTACTTC
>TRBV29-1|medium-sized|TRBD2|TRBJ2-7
CSVTGTSGRGGWYEQYF
TGCAGCGTGACCGGGACTAGCGGGAGGGGAGGGTGGTACGAGCAGTACTTC
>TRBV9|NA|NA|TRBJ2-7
CASSVEGDSQTYEQYF
TGTGCCAGCAGCGTAGAGGGGGACTCTCAAACCTACGAGCAGTACTTC
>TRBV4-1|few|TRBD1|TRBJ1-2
CASSQALETGGAKREGYTF
TGCGCCAGCAGCCAAGCTCTTGAAACAGGGGGCGCCAAAAGAGAGGGCTACACCTTC
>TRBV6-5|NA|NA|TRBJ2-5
CASSHSSFYQETQYF
TGTGCCAGCAGTCACTCTAGCTTCTACCAAGAGACCCAGTACTTC
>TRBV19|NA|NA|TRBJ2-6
CASSIQAGANVLTF
TGTGCCAGTAGTATACAGGCTGGGGCCAACGTCCTGACTTTC
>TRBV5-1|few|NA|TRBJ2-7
CASSEEGTSRAYEQYF
TGCGCCAGCAGCGAGGAGGGGACGTCTCGGGCCTACGAGCAGTACTTC
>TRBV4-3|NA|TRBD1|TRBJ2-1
CASSQGGTGDPYNEQFF
TGCGCCAGCAGCCAAGGGGGGACAGGGGACCCCTACAATGAGCAGTTCTTC
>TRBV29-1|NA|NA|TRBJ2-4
CSALAGTKNIQYF
TGCAGCGCCCTGGCAGGGACCAAAAACATTCAGTACTTC
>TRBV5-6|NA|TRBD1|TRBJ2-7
CASSLQGYEQYF
TGTGCCAGCAGCTTACAGGGGTACGAGCAGTACTTC
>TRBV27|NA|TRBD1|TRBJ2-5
CASSPTGNVVRNTLIEETQYF
TGTGCCAGCTCTCCGACAGGGAATGTCGTACGCAACACATTAATTGAAGAGACCCAGTACTTC
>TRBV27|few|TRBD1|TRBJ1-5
CASSLDRGAGQPQHF
TGTGCCAGCAGTTTGGACAGGGGAGCAGGTCAGCCCCAGCATTTT
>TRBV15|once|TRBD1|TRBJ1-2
CATSRDSLDREHYGYTF
TGTGCCACCAGCAGAGATTCCCTTGACAGGGAACACTATGGCTACACCTTC
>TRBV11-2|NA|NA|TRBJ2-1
CASSWGDNEQFF
TGTGCCAGCAGCTGGGGGGACAATGAGCAGTTCTTC
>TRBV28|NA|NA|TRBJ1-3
CASGQLANSGNTIYF
TGTGCCAGCGGACAGTTGGCCAACTCTGGAAACACCATATATTTT
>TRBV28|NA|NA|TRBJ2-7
CASSLLAESYEQYF
TGTGCCAGCAGTTTACTGGCAGAATCCTACGAGCAGTACTTC
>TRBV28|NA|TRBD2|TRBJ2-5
CASGDRTSGEETQYF
TGTGCCTCGGGGGACCGGACTAGCGGGGAAGAGACCCAGTACTTC
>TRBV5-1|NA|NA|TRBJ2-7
CASSKSTSLDRSYEQYF
TGCGCCAGCAGCAAATCTACCTCCCTGGACCGCTCCTACGAGCAGTACTTC
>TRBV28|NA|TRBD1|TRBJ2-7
CASSFSNRGREGYF
TGTGCCAGCAGTTTCTCTAACAGGGGGCGAGAGGGGTACTTC
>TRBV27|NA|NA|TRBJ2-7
CASSSRSSYEQYF
TGTGCCAGCAGTTCCAGGAGCTCCTACGAGCAGTACTTC
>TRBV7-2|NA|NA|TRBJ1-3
CASSPGTGHTIYF
TGTGCCAGCAGCCCGGGGACCGGGCACACCATATATTTT
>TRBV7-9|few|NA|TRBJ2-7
CASSSRQAPHEQYF
TGTGCCAGCAGCTCGAGACAGGCCCCCCACGAGCAGTACTTC
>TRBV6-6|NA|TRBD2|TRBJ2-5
CASSYDLAGMWETQYF
TGTGCCAGCAGTTACGATCTAGCGGGGATGTGGGAGACCCAGTACTTC
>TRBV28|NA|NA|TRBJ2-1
CASNIGTYNEQFF
TGTGCCAGCAACATAGGAACCTACAATGAGCAGTTCTTC
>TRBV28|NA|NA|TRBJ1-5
CASTDPIGSGSNQPQHF
TGTGCCAGCACCGACCCGATAGGGAGTGGAAGCAATCAGCCCCAGCATTTT
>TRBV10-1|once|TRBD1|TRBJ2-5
CASTPDRGQETQYF
TGCGCCAGCACTCCCGACAGGGGCCAAGAGACCCAGTACTTC
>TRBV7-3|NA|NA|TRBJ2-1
CASSPDRMHEQFF
TGTGCCAGCAGTCCAGACAGGATGCATGAGCAGTTCTTC
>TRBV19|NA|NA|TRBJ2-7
CASAYGSRDEQYF
TGTGCCAGTGCCTACGGGAGTCGCGACGAGCAGTACTTC
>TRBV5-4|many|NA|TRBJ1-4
CASSYRDAPPEKLFF
TGTGCCAGCAGTTACCGGGACGCTCCGCCTGAAAAACTGTTTTTT
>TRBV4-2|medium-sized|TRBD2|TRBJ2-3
CASSQESSGSRADTQYF
TGTGCCAGCAGCCAAGAGTCAAGCGGGAGTCGCGCAGATACGCAGTATTTT
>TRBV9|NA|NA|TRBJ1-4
CASSPLRGGTEKLFF
TGTGCCAGCAGCCCTCTTAGGGGGGGCACTGAAAAACTGTTTTTT
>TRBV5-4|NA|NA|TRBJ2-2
CASSPGQSESGELFF
TGTGCCAGCAGCCCCGGACAGTCGGAATCCGGGGAGCTGTTTTTT
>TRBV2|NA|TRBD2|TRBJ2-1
CASSIGLAGAQNYNEQFF
TGTGCCAGCAGTATAGGACTAGCGGGGGCCCAAAACTACAATGAGCAGTTCTTC
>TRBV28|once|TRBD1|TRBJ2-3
CASKRTGGHWGTDTQYF
TGTGCCAGCAAAAGGACAGGGGGTCATTGGGGCACAGATACGCAGTATTTT
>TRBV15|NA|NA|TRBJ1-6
CATSRSGKGNSPLHF
TGTGCCACCAGCAGATCCGGGAAGGGAAATTCACCCCTCCACTTT
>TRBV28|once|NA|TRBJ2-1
CASSSGTTTLSYNEQFF
TGTGCCAGCAGTAGCGGAACAACCACCCTGTCCTACAATGAGCAGTTCTTC
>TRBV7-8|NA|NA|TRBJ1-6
CASSLDSSPLHF
TGTGCCAGCAGCTTGGACAGTTCACCCCTCCACTTT
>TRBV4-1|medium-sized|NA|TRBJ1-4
CASSQVVPEKLFF
TGCGCCAGCAGCCAAGTTGTGCCGGAAAAACTGTTTTTT
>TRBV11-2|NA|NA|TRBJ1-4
CASSLVDNEKLFF
TGTGCCAGCAGCTTAGTGGATAATGAAAAACTGTTTTTT
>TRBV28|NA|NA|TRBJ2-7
CASRVPRMGLTYEQYF
TGTGCCAGCCGCGTCCCCAGGATGGGGCTAACCTACGAGCAGTACTTC